These T cell receptor beta chains were read from a single sample in a study of shared clonotypes between healthy human individuals. Libraries were prepared by immunoSEQ multiplex PCR; TCRdb keeps only in-frame clonotypes and omits some of them. This table has about 1.1 million clones, 78% appearing once. Sample: memory CD4+ T cells from PBMCs. The receptors come from a man younger than 35 in good health. Some clones in this sample may be carry-over from other donors' samples. Both conserved end residues are part of each CDR3. D genes are given only for firm matches. Some rows mark clone size as missing; the rest say once, few, many or name a class of expanded clone.

CDR3nt	CDR3aa	abundance	j_gene	v_gene	d_gene
TGCAGCGTTAGACCATTCGATACGCAGTATTTT	CSVRPFDTQYF	NA	TRBJ2-3	TRBV29-1	NA
TGTGCCAGCAGGCCAGCCGGGACAGGGACCTACGAGCAGTACTTC	CASRPAGTGTYEQYF	NA	TRBJ2-7	TRBV28	TRBD1
TGCGCCAGCAGCTTGGCCCCGGGACAGAGGGAATTGGGCTACACCTTC	CASSLAPGQRELGYTF	NA	TRBJ1-2	TRBV5-1	TRBD1
TGTGCCAGCTTGATTAGCGGGAGGACCGCTGGGGAGCTGTTTTTT	CASLISGRTAGELFF	NA	TRBJ2-2	TRBV18	TRBD2
TGTGCCAGCAGTTACCGGCGACAGGGCAGGGAGCAGTTCTTC	CASSYRRQGREQFF	NA	TRBJ2-1	TRBV6-5	TRBD1
TGCGCCAGCAGCTGGACGGGGCAGGTGGACTATGGCTACACCTTC	CASSWTGQVDYGYTF	NA	TRBJ1-2	TRBV5-1	NA
TGTGCCAGCCGTGTTACAGGGGGCGGACAGCCCCAGCATTTT	CASRVTGGGQPQHF	NA	TRBJ1-5	TRBV28	TRBD1
TGTGCCAGCACTGGTCGTAGGGACTATGGCTACACCTTC	CASTGRRDYGYTF	NA	TRBJ1-2	TRBV2	NA
TGTGCCAGCAGCCCTTTTGGAAGCTATGGCTACACCTTC	CASSPFGSYGYTF	NA	TRBJ1-2	TRBV7-8	NA
TGCGCCAGCAGCGGGCCGGGACAGGGCGGAATGAACACTGAAGCTTTCTTT	CASSGPGQGGMNTEAFF	NA	TRBJ1-1	TRBV5-1	TRBD1
TGTGCCAGCAGTCATATACCCCGTGGACAGGGGGCCCCTATCGATACTGGAAACACCATATATTTT	CASSHIPRGQGAPIDTGNTIYF	NA	TRBJ1-3	TRBV28	TRBD1
TGTGCCAGCAGCCGTGGGACGGCGGGAAATGAAAAACTGTTTTTT	CASSRGTAGNEKLFF	NA	TRBJ1-4	TRBV14	NA
TGTGCCACCAGCAGAGGCCATTCTAAGTACGAGCAGTACTTC	CATSRGHSKYEQYF	NA	TRBJ2-7	TRBV15	NA
TGTGCCAGCAGTAGTGGTCCGGAGCTGTTTTTT	CASSSGPELFF	NA	TRBJ2-2	TRBV28	NA
TGTGTCAGAAGCTTAGTCCCGGGACTAGCGAGAAATGAGCAGTTCTTC	CVRSLVPGLARNEQFF	NA	TRBJ2-1	TRBV7-5	NA
TGTGCCAGCAGCTTATTGGGGCGGGGCGAGCAGTACTTC	CASSLLGRGEQYF	NA	TRBJ2-7	TRBV7-3	NA
TGTGCCAGCAGTGACTCGAGTTGGGGGGGACTCTATGGCTACACCTTC	CASSDSSWGGLYGYTF	once	TRBJ1-2	TRBV6-4	NA
TGTGCCAGCAGCTTAGGGGGGTTTGGTGAACTGTTTTTT	CASSLGGFGELFF	NA	TRBJ1-4	TRBV7-2	NA